This TCR beta chain was observed in a study of monozygotic twins with inflammatory bowel disease. Eight separate reactions for every sample produced the cDNA. Following a re-call of the 5' RACE reads, TCRdb has one entry per CDR3 protein and lacks DNA. The sample table includes more than 120,000 distinct CDR3 sequences. Study-wide results and limits: No one strong IBD-associated signal or clonotype was supported. Researchers report that IBD patients shared fewer clonotypes with others than healthy twins, especially amid disease activity. There were differing immunosuppressive treatments, which may have added variability to patient repertoires.

Germline CDR1 SGHNT, CDR2 YYREEE (reference sequence). This CDR3 contains 20 residues. For this clonotype: Its antigen remains unidentified.

This TCR came from a human donor with ulcerative colitis or Crohn's disease, or a healthy co-twin of an affected twin (not recorded which). What was sequenced was blood. The genes are TRBV5-4 and TRBJ2-7; TCRdb names TRBD1, which stays unverified in the absence of DNA. The CDR3 sequence is CASSLAPRDLPGWDFYEQYF. Full variable domain (remainder filled in from reference TRBV5-4 and TRBJ2-7): ETGVTQSPTHLIKTRGQQVTLRCSSQSGHNTVSWYQQALGQGPQFIFQYYREEENGRGNFPPRFSGLQFPNYSSELNVNALELDDSALYLCASSLAPRDLPGWDFYEQYFGPGTRLTVT.